The next 10 T cell receptor beta chains were all read from a single sample in a study of a mutant IDH1 vaccine in newly diagnosed glioma. The time point here: week 23, last vaccination. Mutant IDH1 20-mer peptide, at 300 ug, made up each vaccine dose, with topical imiquimod. Assay: immunoSEQ multiplex PCR; the TCRdb copy retains only in-frame clones and omits some. This table has roughly 45,000 clones, 84% appearing once. No antigen has been assigned to these receptors. Sequenced here: PBMCs, sampled from a glioma patient whose treatment included an IDH1 peptide vaccine. The origin of the receptors is a woman younger than 30 with glioma. Some clones in this sample may be carry-over from other donors' samples.

The chain links TRBV6-4 to TRBJ2-3, with 10 bases that match TRBD2. Germline V gives CDR1 MRHNA, CDR2 SNTAGT. The length of the CDR3 is 16 residues. V gave up 6 bases and J gave up 2 bases; unmatched junction bases: 8. The CDR3 loop reads CASSPLAGGLTDTQYF. The CDR3 DNA reads as TGTGCCAGCAGCCCTTTAGCGGGAGGACTCACAGATACGCAGTATTTT.

The gene calls are TRBV5-4 and TRBJ2-7, with TRBD1 identical over 9 bases. The V segment lost 4 bases and the J segment 0 bases; nucleotides outside the gene matches: 17. This CDR3 spans 19 amino acids. Looked up from germline, CDR1 is SGHNT and CDR2 is YYREEE (reference sequence). The CDR3 protein is CASSLVGGTGLLFSYEQYF. CDR3 DNA sequence: TGTGCCAGCAGCCTCGTGGGTGGGACAGGGCTATTATTCTCCTACGAGCAGTACTTC.

The rearrangement links TRBV29-1 to TRBJ1-6; D is ambiguous. Per the germline V gene, CDR1 is SQVTM and CDR2 is ANQGSEA. V was pared by 6 bases and J by 6 bases, with 12 bases between. This CDR3 spans 13 amino acids. The CDR3 sequence is CSVGQSLNSPLHF. The CDR3, as DNA: TGCAGCGTAGGGCAGTCCCTTAATTCACCCCTCCACTTT.

The V gene is TRBV13, the J gene TRBJ1-3; possible D gene TRBD1, 5 bases. V was cut by 2 bases and J by 4 bases, with 12 bases left in between. Germline V gene sequence: CDR1 PRHDT, CDR2 FYEKMQ (reference sequence). This CDR3 comprises 15 residues. The chain's CDR3 is CASSLTGRGGNTIYF. The CDR3 DNA reads as TGTGCCAGCAGCTTAACGGGGAGGGGAGGAAACACCATATATTTT.

The chain combines TRBV7-6 with TRBJ2-7, with a weak D call TRBD2 (7 bases). This CDR3 has 14 amino acids. The V gene lost 4 bases and the J gene lost 6 bases, with 16 bases spanning the gap. Germline-derived CDR1 and CDR2 are SGHVS and FNYEAQ. The DNA of the CDR3 is TGTGCCAGCAGCTGGGGAGGGGGGACGAGCGAGCAGTACTTC. It yields the protein CASSWGGGTSEQYF.

The rearrangement links TRBV10-3 to TRBJ1-2, with a possible D match to TRBD1 (5 bases). This CDR3 region has 12 residues. Germline V gene sequence: CDR1 ENHRY, CDR2 SYGVKD. Between the trimmed V and J ends, which lost 6 bases and 8 bases, there was a span of 13 bases. The CDR3 DNA reads as TGTGCCATCAGCCCAGGGAGTGGAGGCTACACCTTC. Encoded protein: CAISPGSGGYTF.

This chain joins TRBV6-5 and TRBJ1-2, with TRBD1 identical over 8 bases. CDR3 length equals 15 residues. With 4 bases clipped from V and 4 bases from J, the junction kept 8 bases outside the gene matches. The germline gives CDR1 MNHEY, CDR2 SVGAGI. Here the CDR3 DNA reads TGTGCCAGCAGTTTGATCGGACAGGGAATCTATGGCTACACCTTC. Encoded protein: CASSLIGQGIYGYTF.

V and J are TRBV7-2 and TRBJ1-1; D not certain. This CDR3 has 12 amino acids. CDR1 and CDR2 from the germline V gene are SGHTA and FQGNSA. Trimming removed 5 bases from V and 4 bases from J, with 8 bases in between. The CDR3 reads CASSHMGTEAFF. The CDR3 region has the DNA TGTGCCAGCAGCCACATGGGCACTGAAGCTTTCTTT.

The chain joins TRBV19 to TRBJ2-2; D gene uncertain. Germline CDR1 and CDR2: LNHDA and SQIVND (reference sequence). V was shortened by 5 bases and J by 4 bases, with 20 bases between the two germline ends. The CDR3 runs to 17 residues. The CDR3 bases are TGTGCCAGTAGTTCCCCCGGACCCGGATCGGTCACCGGGGAGCTGTTTTTT. It codes for CASSSPGPGSVTGELFF.

In DNA form, the CDR3 reads TGTGCCAGCAGCGTAAATGCGGGAGGGGGCTACGAGCAGTACTTC. Protein: CASSVNAGGGYEQYF. The chain combines TRBV9 with TRBJ2-7; 9 bases agree with TRBD2. V was clipped by 1 base and J by 3 bases; unmatched bases: 5. The CDR3 spans 15 residues. Per germline, CDR1 SGDLS and CDR2 YYNGEE. Based on the CDR3 plus reference TRBV9 and TRBJ2-7, the full variable domain is DSGVTQTPKHLITATGQRVTLRCSPRSGDLSVYWYQQSLDQGLQFLIQYYNGEERAKGNILERFSAQQFPDLHSELNLSSLELGDSALYFCASSVNAGGGYEQYFGPGTRLTVT.